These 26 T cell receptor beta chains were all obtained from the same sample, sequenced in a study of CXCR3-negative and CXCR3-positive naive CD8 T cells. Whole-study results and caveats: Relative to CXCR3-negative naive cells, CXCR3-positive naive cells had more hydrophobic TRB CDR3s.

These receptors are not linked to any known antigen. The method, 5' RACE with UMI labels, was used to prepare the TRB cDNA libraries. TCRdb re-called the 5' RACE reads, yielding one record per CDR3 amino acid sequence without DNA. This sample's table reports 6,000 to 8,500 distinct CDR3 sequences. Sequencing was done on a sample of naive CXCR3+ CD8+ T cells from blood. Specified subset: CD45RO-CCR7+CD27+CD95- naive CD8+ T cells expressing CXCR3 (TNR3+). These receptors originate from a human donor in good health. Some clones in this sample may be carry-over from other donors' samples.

The CDR3 region is CASSLAEAGVYNEQFF. The rearrangement links TRBV5-1 to TRBJ2-1. The germline CDR1 and CDR2 sequences are SGHRS and YFSETQ. CDR3 size: 16 residues.

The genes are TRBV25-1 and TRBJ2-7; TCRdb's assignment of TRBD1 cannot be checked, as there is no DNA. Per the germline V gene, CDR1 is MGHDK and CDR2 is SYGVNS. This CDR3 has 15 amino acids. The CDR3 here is CASSDTGQGSYEQYF.

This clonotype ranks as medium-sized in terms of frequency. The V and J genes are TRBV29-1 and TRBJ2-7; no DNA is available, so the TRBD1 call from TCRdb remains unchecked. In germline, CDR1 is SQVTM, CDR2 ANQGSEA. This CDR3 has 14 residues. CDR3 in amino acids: CSAGGQGASYEQYF.

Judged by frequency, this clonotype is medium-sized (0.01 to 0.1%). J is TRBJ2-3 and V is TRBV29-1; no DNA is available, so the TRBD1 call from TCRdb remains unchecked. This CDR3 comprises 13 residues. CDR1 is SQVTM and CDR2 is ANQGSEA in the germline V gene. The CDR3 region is CSAEGGPFDTQYF.

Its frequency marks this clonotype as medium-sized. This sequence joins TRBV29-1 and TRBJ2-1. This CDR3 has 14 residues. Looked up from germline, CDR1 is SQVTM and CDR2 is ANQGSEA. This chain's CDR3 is CSVGGSTFYNEQFF.

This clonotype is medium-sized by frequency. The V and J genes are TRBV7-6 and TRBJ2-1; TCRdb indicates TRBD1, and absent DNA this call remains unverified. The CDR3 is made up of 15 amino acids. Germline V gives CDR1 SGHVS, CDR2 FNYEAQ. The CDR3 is CASSLDRGGINEQFF.

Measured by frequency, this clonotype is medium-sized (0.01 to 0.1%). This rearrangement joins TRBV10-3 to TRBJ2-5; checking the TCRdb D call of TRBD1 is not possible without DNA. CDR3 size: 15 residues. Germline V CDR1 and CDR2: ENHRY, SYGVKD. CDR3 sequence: CAIRTGRVGQETQYF.

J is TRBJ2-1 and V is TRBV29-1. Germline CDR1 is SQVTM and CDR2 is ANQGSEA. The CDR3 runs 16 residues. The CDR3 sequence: CSVDGTGSSLYNEQFF.

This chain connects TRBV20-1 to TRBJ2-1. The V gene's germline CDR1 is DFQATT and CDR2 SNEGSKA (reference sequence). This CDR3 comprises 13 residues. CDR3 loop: CSARERLGNEQSF.

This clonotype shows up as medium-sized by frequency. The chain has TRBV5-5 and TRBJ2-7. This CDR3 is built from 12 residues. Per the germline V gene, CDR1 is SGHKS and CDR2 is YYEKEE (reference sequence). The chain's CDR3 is CASSHPSYEQYF.

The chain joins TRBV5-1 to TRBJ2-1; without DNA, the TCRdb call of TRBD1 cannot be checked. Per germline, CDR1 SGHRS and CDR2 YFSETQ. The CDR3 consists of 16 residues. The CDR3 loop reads CASSELGQGDYNEQFF.

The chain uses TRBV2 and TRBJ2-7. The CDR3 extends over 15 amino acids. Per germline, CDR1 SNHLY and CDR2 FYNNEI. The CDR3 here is CVSSPRIMVLYEQYF.

The chain's CDR3 is CASSERGPISYEQYF. The rearrangement uses TRBV10-2 and TRBJ2-7; TCRdb lists TRBD2, though no DNA is available to test this call. Germline assignment: CDR1 WSHSY and CDR2 SAAADI. The CDR3 totals 15 residues.

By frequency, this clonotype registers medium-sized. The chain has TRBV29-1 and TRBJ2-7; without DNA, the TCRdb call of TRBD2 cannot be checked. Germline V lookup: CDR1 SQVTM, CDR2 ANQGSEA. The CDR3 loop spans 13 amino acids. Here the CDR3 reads CSDTSGSPHEQYF.

CDR3 amino acids: CASSLVWTGAINEAGELFF. This chain joins TRBV5-1 and TRBJ2-2; TCRdb designates TRBD1, a call that cannot be tested without DNA. CDR1 is SGHRS and CDR2 is YFSETQ in the germline V gene. The CDR3 has 19 residues.

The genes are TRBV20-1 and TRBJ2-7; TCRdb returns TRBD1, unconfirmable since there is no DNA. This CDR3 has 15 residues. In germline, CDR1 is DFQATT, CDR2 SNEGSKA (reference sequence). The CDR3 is CSARPTEFDFHEQYF.

CDR3 in amino acids: CATSIVLRAEQPQHF. The chain combines TRBV15 with TRBJ1-5. Germline V gives CDR1 LNHNV, CDR2 YYDKDF (reference sequence). The CDR3 has 15 residues.

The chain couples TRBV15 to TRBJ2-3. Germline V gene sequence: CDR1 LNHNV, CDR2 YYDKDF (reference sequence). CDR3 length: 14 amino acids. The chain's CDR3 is CATSRTIATDTQYF.

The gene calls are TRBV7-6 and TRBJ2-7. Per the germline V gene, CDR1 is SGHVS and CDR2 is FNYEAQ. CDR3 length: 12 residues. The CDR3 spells CASSLVEDEQYF.

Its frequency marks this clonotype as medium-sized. The CDR3 reads CSAETRKQNIQYF. This chain joins TRBV29-1 and TRBJ2-4. The CDR3 sequence is 13 residues long. Germline assignment: CDR1 SQVTM and CDR2 ANQGSEA.

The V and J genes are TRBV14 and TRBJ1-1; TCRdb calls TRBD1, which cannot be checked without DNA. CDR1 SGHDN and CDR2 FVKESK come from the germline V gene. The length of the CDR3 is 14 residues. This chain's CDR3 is CASSQVYRGTEAFF.

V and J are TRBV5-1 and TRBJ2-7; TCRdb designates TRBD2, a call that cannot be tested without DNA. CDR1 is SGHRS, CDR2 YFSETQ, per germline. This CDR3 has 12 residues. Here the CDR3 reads CASSLEDSGQYF.

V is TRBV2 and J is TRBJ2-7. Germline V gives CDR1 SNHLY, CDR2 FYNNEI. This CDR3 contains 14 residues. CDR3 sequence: CASSEISANYEQYF. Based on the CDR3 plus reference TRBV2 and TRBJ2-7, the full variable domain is EPEVTQTPSHQVTQMGQEVILRCVPISNHLYFYWYRQILGQKVEFLVSFYNNEISEKSEIFDDQFSVERPDGSNFTLKIRSTKLEDSAMYFCASSEISANYEQYFGPGTRLTVT.

CDR3: CASSQGPYSNQPQHF. The chain joins TRBV7-2 to TRBJ1-5. The CDR3 is 15 residues long. Looked up from germline, CDR1 is SGHTA and CDR2 is FQGNSA.

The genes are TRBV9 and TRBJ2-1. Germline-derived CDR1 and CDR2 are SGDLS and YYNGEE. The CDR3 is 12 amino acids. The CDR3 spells CASSVEFNEQFF.

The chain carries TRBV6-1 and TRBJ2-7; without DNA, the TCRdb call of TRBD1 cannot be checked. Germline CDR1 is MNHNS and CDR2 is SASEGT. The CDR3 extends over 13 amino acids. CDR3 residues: CASSELQGYEQYF.